This TCR beta chain emerged from a study of blood T cell repertoires in COVID-19. Study context: COVID-19 samples, acute and convalescent, were from the United States, Italy and Spain. The analysed material was cDNA or gDNA that came from T cells, B-cell-depleted T cells, or PBMCs.

This clone was picked up one time. Trimming cost V 3 bases and J 3 bases, with 5 bases left between them. The CDR3 extends over 12 amino acids. Germline assignment: CDR1 WNHNN and CDR2 SYGVQD (reference sequence). Authors' processing steps: Amplification from reference gene primers served as the basis for estimated nucleated cell counts. Using immunoSEQ multiplex PCR, the repertoire was profiled, and TCRdb retains in-frame clones only, with some absent. V, J and clone size reflect that table, while D and trimming were determined from the DNA. The sample yields under 250,000 clones, approximately 86% seen once.

The sample was peripheral blood. The receptor was isolated from a woman between 65 and 79 years old with active or convalescent COVID-19. The V call is TRBV10-1, the J call TRBJ1-1, with D uncertain. The CDR3 here is CASSDSHTEAFF. The DNA for the CDR3 is TGCGCCAGCAGTGACAGTCACACTGAAGCTTTCTTT.